What follows are 14 T cell receptor beta chains derived from one specimen sequenced in a study of a mutant IDH1 vaccine in newly diagnosed glioma. Time point described: week 47, end of study. Doses of 300 ug of mutant IDH1 20-mer peptide were given with topical imiquimod. Method: immunoSEQ multiplex PCR; TCRdb's copy keeps in-frame clones and lacks some. In the table there are 84,000 or so clones, roughly four fifths of which are singletons. These receptors are not linked to any known antigen. Sequenced material: PBMCs, taken from a glioma patient whose treatment included an IDH1 peptide vaccine. The receptors were gathered from a man between 40 and 49 years old with glioma.

The rearrangement joins TRBV11-2 to TRBJ2-5; D gene ambiguous. Trimming removed 4 bases from V and 2 bases from J, with 8 bases in between. In germline, CDR1 is SGHAT, CDR2 FQNNGV. There are 13 residues in the CDR3. The CDR3 reads CASSSSLQETQYF. The CDR3 nucleotides are TGTGCCAGCAGCTCTAGTCTGCAAGAGACCCAGTACTTC.

The chain joins TRBV4-3 to TRBJ2-1; 7 nucleotides align to TRBD1. The CDR3 runs to 17 residues. Looked up from germline, CDR1 is LGHNA and CDR2 is YSLEER. Germline trimming cut 3 bases from V and 3 bases from J; bases unmatched to any gene: 11. CDR3 in DNA: TGCGCCAGCAGCCACCGCCTCTGGGGACAGAGCTACAATGAGCAGTTCTTC. The encoded protein is CASSHRLWGQSYNEQFF.

The chain recombines TRBV28 with TRBJ2-1, with a possible D match to TRBD1 (6 bases). The V end lost 5 bases, the J end lost 8 bases, and 16 bases lay between the germline ends. The germline V gene encodes CDR1 MDHEN and CDR2 SYDVKM. The CDR3 totals 14 residues. CDR3 protein: CASSLNRVVDEQFF. The CDR3 DNA reads TGTGCCAGCAGTCTGAACAGGGTTGTCGATGAGCAGTTCTTC. The variable domain in full, with the rest retrieved from reference TRBV28 and TRBJ2-1, is DVKVTQSSRYLVKRTGEKVFLECVQDMDHENMFWYRQDPGLGLRLIYFSYDVKMKEKGDIPEGYSVSREKKERFSLILESASTNQTSMYLCASSLNRVVDEQFFGPGTRLTVL.

The chain has TRBV27 and TRBJ2-7; 10 bases match TRBD1. The V gene end was trimmed by 6 bases and the J gene end by 1 base; junction bases not matched to a gene: 9. The CDR3 is 16 amino acids. From germline, CDR1 is MNHEY and CDR2 SMNVEV (reference sequence). The CDR3 here is CASSHTRGQGSYEQYF. The CDR3 region has the DNA TGTGCCAGCAGCCACACTCGGGGACAGGGGTCCTACGAGCAGTACTTC.

This clone appeared a few times. The chain has TRBV28 and TRBJ1-2; 12 bases fit TRBD1. CDR3 length: 15 residues. In germline, CDR1 is MDHEN, CDR2 SYDVKM. V was clipped by 8 bases and J by 7 bases; unmatched bases: 11. The CDR3 reads CASGYRDRGHSGYTF. The CDR3 DNA is TGTGCCAGCGGGTACCGGGACAGGGGGCATAGTGGCTACACCTTC.

The chain couples TRBV27 to TRBJ2-5; D possibly corresponds to TRBD1 (8 bases). From germline, CDR1 is MNHEY and CDR2 SMNVEV (reference sequence). There are 14 residues in the CDR3. V was cut by 6 bases and J by 3 bases, with 14 bases left in between. This chain's CDR3 is CASRYTGGEETQYF. The CDR3 nucleotides are TGTGCCAGCAGATATACAGGGGGGGAAGAGACCCAGTACTTC.

V gene TRBV4-3 combines with J gene TRBJ2-1, with D maybe TRBD1 (5 bases). The CDR3 length is 14 residues. Trimming left V 1 base short and J 9 bases short, with 13 bases between. Germline CDR1 reads LGHNA; CDR2 reads YSLEER. The CDR3 bases are TGCGCCAGCAGCCAAGTAGGGGATACAGGTGAGCAGTTCTTC. Protein product: CASSQVGDTGEQFF.

This chain connects TRBV9 to TRBJ2-2; D perhaps matches TRBD2 (6 bases). Looked up from germline, CDR1 is SGDLS and CDR2 is YYNGEE. The CDR3 length is 17 residues. The ends were cut back, 0 bases at V and 0 bases at J, with 12 bases in the middle. CDR3 sequence: CASSVAGGTANTGELFF. The CDR3 nucleotides read TGTGCCAGCAGCGTAGCTGGGGGGACGGCGAACACCGGGGAGCTGTTTTTT. Full variable domain (outside the CDR3, taken from reference TRBV9 and TRBJ2-2): DSGVTQTPKHLITATGQRVTLRCSPRSGDLSVYWYQQSLDQGLQFLIQYYNGEERAKGNILERFSAQQFPDLHSELNLSSLELGDSALYFCASSVAGGTANTGELFFGEGSRLTVL.

The chain combines TRBV4-1 with TRBJ1-4, with D possibly matching TRBD1 (5 bases). The V gene's germline CDR1 is MGHRA and CDR2 YSYEKL. The CDR3 loop spans 16 amino acids. Trimming cost V 4 bases and J 5 bases, with 17 bases left between them. CDR3: CASSLHPGRANEKLFF. For the CDR3, the DNA is TGCGCCAGCAGCCTTCACCCGGGACGGGCGAATGAAAAACTGTTTTTT.

V gene TRBV21-1 combines with J gene TRBJ1-5; TRBD1 is the table's D call and was not checked against the DNA. TRBV21-1 is listed as a pseudogene. This CDR3 has 16 residues. The CDR3 DNA reads as TGTGCCAGCAGCCCCCAGGCCCCCCGAGGCAATCAGCCCCAGCATTTT. Amino acid sequence: CASSPQAPRGNQPQHF.

The chain joins TRBV2 to TRBJ2-7; 8 bases are a match to TRBD1. The CDR3 is 14 residues long. Germline trimming cut 6 bases from V and 6 bases from J; bases unmatched to any gene: 10. The germline V gene has CDR1 SNHLY and CDR2 FYNNEI. The CDR3 here is CASSAGTGGLEQYF. The DNA of the CDR3 is TGTGCCAGCAGCGCCGGGACAGGCGGACTCGAGCAGTACTTC.

V and J are TRBV19 and TRBJ2-1; 10 bases agree with TRBD2. The length of the CDR3 is 17 residues. CDR1 and CDR2 (germline): LNHDA, SQIVND (reference sequence). V lost 3 bases, J lost 1 base, and 6 bases stayed unmatched. The CDR3 nucleotides read TGTGCCAGTAGTATTAGACTAGCGGGCATTTCCTACAATGAGCAGTTCTTC. It encodes CASSIRLAGISYNEQFF.

V is TRBV11-3 and J is TRBJ2-1, with D perhaps matching TRBD2 (8 bases). The germline V and J ends were trimmed by 2 bases and 6 bases, with 14 bases remaining between them. The CDR3 covers 15 residues. Germline CDR1 and CDR2: SGHNT and YENEEA. CDR3 in DNA: TGTGCCAGCAGCTTAAGGGGGCTAGCGGGCAATGAGCAGTTCTTC. This gives the protein CASSLRGLAGNEQFF.

V and J are TRBV11-2 and TRBJ2-5; tentatively, D is TRBD2 (5 bases). From germline, CDR1 is SGHAT and CDR2 FQNNGV. With 4 bases removed from V and 7 bases from J, the gap between germline ends came to 7 bases. This CDR3 is 11 amino acids long. The CDR3: CASSSRGTQYF. The DNA for the CDR3 is TGTGCCAGCAGCTCCCGGGGGACCCAGTACTTC.